A single sample gave rise to the 6 T cell receptor beta chains below, sequenced in a study of regulatory T cells in long-lasting Graves disease. Construction of the TCR beta libraries employed iRepertoire HTBI primers in conjunction with Arm-PCR of CDR3 regions. TCRdb independently ran MiXCR on the multiplex PCR reads; one entry per CDR3 protein. Of about 540,000 distinct CDR3 sequences in the sample, roughly 13% are singletons; the top ten hold roughly a tenth. Documented time point: newly diagnosed GD, antithyroid drugs for less than 3 months. The TCR library used RNA extracted from PBMCs. These data also formed part of another study, on T cells in Graves' hyperthyroidism and ophthalmopathy.

The sample here was peripheral blood mononuclear cells (PBMCs), taken at new diagnosis, from a patient treated with antithyroid drugs. Receptors originate from a man younger than 40 with Graves disease.

In the case of this clonotype: Since a much larger clone is just one base distant, this may be a read error. This rearrangement joins TRBV11-2 to TRBJ2-2, with TRBD1 matching over 9 bases. The germline gives CDR1 SGHAT, CDR2 FQNNGV. The CDR3 runs to 16 residues. The CDR3 is CASSQGQGSNYGKLFF. Here the CDR3 DNA reads TGCGCCAGCAGCCAAGGACAGGGGAGTAATTACGGGAAGCTGTTTTTT.

This clonotype was found a few times. The chain carries TRBV18 and TRBJ2-2; possibly TRBD1 for D (5 bases). The CDR3 has 16 residues. Germline assignment: CDR1 KGHSH and CDR2 LQKENI. V was trimmed by 1 base and J by 4 bases, leaving 13 bases between them. CDR3 sequence: CASSPLPDISTGELFF. The CDR3 DNA reads as TGTGCCAGCTCACCACTTCCGGACATTAGCACCGGGGAGCTGTTTTTT.

In its sample, this clonotype was seen a few times. V is TRBV6-5 and J is TRBJ2-3; the match to TRBD2 covers 8 bases. With 2 bases clipped from V and 2 bases from J, the junction kept 6 bases outside the gene matches. The CDR3 runs to 16 residues. CDR1 and CDR2 from the germline V gene are MNHEY and SVGAGI. The CDR3 sequence: CASSYRAGATTDTQYF. CDR3 nucleotides: TGTGCCAGCAGTTACCGAGCGGGAGCGACCACAGATACGCAGTATTTT.

Here the CDR3 DNA reads TGCGCCAGCAGCTTGGTTTGGGGAACCGGGGAGCTGTTTTTT. Its translation: CASSLVWGTGELFF. The rearrangement joins TRBV5-1 to TRBJ2-2; unclear D gene. The CDR3 has 14 amino acids. The germline V and J ends were trimmed by 0 bases and 5 bases, with 8 bases remaining between them. CDR1 SGHRS and CDR2 YFSETQ come from the germline V gene. Full variable domain (outside the CDR3, taken from reference TRBV5-1 and TRBJ2-2): KAGVTQTPRYLIKTRGQQVTLSCSPISGHRSVSWYQQTPGQGLQFLFEYFSETQRNKGNFPGRFSGRQFSNSRSEMNVSTLELGDSALYLCASSLVWGTGELFFGEGSRLTVL.

There are a few counts of this clonotype. The chain links TRBV5-1 to TRBJ1-3; D gene ambiguous. Trimming took off 0 bases at V and 1 base at J, with 11 bases between the two ends. The CDR3 sequence is 16 residues long. Germline V gene lookup returns CDR1 SGHRS and CDR2 YFSETQ. The CDR3 DNA reads as TGCGCCAGCAGCTTGGCCGGAGGAGGATCTGGAAACACCATATATTTT. Its protein product is CASSLAGGGSGNTIYF.

This clonotype was seen ten or more times. The chain joins TRBV29-1 to TRBJ2-3, with 8 bases aligning to TRBD2. Trimming cost V 2 bases and J 5 bases; bases outside gene matches: 12. This CDR3 spans 16 amino acids. CDR1 and CDR2 from the germline V gene are SQVTM and ANQGSEA. The CDR3 loop is CSVERVEAGVLDTQYF. The CDR3 DNA is TGCAGCGTTGAAAGGGTAGAAGCGGGAGTCTTAGATACGCAGTATTTT.